This note documents a single TCR beta chain sequence. The sample holds one count of this clone. Its binding antigen is unknown. The record has no base qualities; no much larger clone is one base away. The CDR3 runs 11 residues from the cysteine to the phenylalanine. Kept here is only the CDR3 DNA, which spans 33 bases and is read in frame from base 1. V was cut back by 8 bases and J by 6 bases, leaving a gap of 10 bases between them. From the germline V gene, CDR1 is SNHLY and CDR2 is FYNNEI. The CDR3 regions of human TCRbeta chains were subjected to immunosequencing. The study's own analysis went as follows. TCRs in the repertoires were compared against a reference library of SARS-CoV-2-specific TCRs that had been generated with the MIRA antigen-specificity platform. Breadth meant the fraction of unique TCRs that were SARS-CoV-2-associated, whereas depth meant the fraction of total T cells that were SARS-CoV-2-associated. Using the MIRA data, each spike-specific TCR was mapped to the spike region that the TCR reacts to and placed in a CD4 or CD8 class. Log10-transformed breadth and depth values were compared by one-way ANOVA with Sidak's multiple comparisons tests. Imported from immuneACCESS, the table was reduced by TCRdb to in-frame sequences with V and J called. These copies leave out some clones; in studies compared against another copy, an unresolved V gene accounts for under half, and the cause of the remainder is not known. D and trimming were read from the DNA, whereas the V and J calls and clone size are those reported in that table. This sample lists 150,000 to 250,000 clones; 90% to 95% were detected once. The top ten clones comprise 3.4% of the sample.

The time point label for this specimen denotes: about 28 days (+/-7) after the second vaccine dose. AZD1222 recipients given second doses at about 4 weeks or at about 12 weeks were pooled, since spike-specific TCR depth and breadth were not found to differ between the two schedules. Vaccinee samples came from UK trials COV001 and COV002, including a single-blind randomized controlled phase 2/3 trial of AZD1222 (ChAdOx1 nCoV-19) in healthy adults. For TCRbeta chain sequencing, PBMC samples from trial participants were taken at day 0 and at day 28 after the second dose. The sample is drawn from a study of T cell responses to AZD1222 COVID-19 vaccine (dated by TCRdb to the early 2020s). Background for the entire study: TCR sequencing was performed for roughly 250 trial participants, of whom around 200 were given two doses of AZD1222 and 26 were given two doses of MenACWY control vaccine. Enrollment into the trials was organized by age into subgroups of 18-55, 56-69 and 70-plus years, and those subgroups contained roughly 150, 30 and 60 TCR-sequenced participants, respectively. Overall study outcomes, separate from this receptor: No day 14 peak-response samples were available, so repertoires were characterized only after the peak T cell response. The vaccine-associated CD4 TCRs covered the entire spike protein, and the dominant responses fell in regions 160-218 and 743-854. Conclusions about previously exposed vaccinees are limited, since just five to seven AZD1222 recipients were seropositive for SARS-CoV-2 at baseline. Spike-specific TCR breadth and depth rose significantly after two AZD1222 doses compared with day 0 and with MenACWY recipients. The 56-69-year group was small, and its depth increase did not reach significance, likely because of low power. Participants were mostly white British and included more females than males, and it was suggested by the authors that clonal diversity may have been underestimated. Reportedly, almost half of the unique spike-specific TCRs recognized epitopes lying outside the regions that are mutated in the B.1.351 and B.1.1.7 variants.

This chain is built from TRBV2 and TRBJ2-5, with the identity of the D gene unclear. Sequencing used peripheral blood, obtained 28 days after the second AZD1222 dose. This receptor was identified in an adult who received the AZD1222 COVID-19 vaccine. The DNA reads TGTGCCAGCTTAGATGGGAAGACCCAGTACTTC. It encodes CASLDGKTQYF.